These 30 T cell receptor beta chains came from one sample sequenced in a study of cytomegalovirus exposure and HLA in healthy donors. Vbeta (60) and Jbeta (13) primers were used in the PCR. Sequencing was performed with immunoSEQ multiplex PCR; in TCRdb, only in-frame clones are kept and a portion is missing. This sample has around 180,000 clones; around 86% occur once, and the top ten carry around 1.5%. Sequencing used PBMCs. The receptor source for this set is a woman aged 18-35 years in good health and CMV-seronegative.

V is TRBV11-3 and J is TRBJ2-3; D might be TRBD1 (7 bases). V was cut by 1 base and J by 1 base, with 12 bases left in between. The CDR3 covers 16 residues. In germline, CDR1 is SGHNT, CDR2 YENEEA. In nucleotides, the CDR3 is TGTGCCAGCAGCTTAGTGGGCGGGACAGGCACAGATACGCAGTATTTT. Encoded protein: CASSLVGGTGTDTQYF. The entire variable domain, with the rest obtained from reference TRBV11-3 and TRBJ2-3, is as follows: EAGVVQSPRYKIIEKKQPVAFWCNPISGHNTLYWYLQNLGQGPELLIRYENEEAVDDSQLPKDRFSAERLKGVDSTLKIQPAELGDSAVYLCASSLVGGTGTDTQYFGPGTRLTVL.

V usage is TRBV28 and J usage is TRBJ2-7, with 8 bases that match TRBD2. The germline gives CDR1 MDHEN, CDR2 SYDVKM. V was pared by 5 bases and J by 6 bases, with 6 bases of the junction left unmatched. The CDR3 consists of 13 residues. The CDR3 loop is CASSRGGRGEQYF. The CDR3 DNA sequence: TGTGCCAGCAGTCGGGGGGGCCGGGGCGAGCAGTACTTC.

This clone showed up just once. The V call is TRBV5-4, the J call TRBJ2-2, with a weak D call TRBD2 (7 bases). CDR1 and CDR2 from the germline V gene are SGHNT and YYREEE (reference sequence). Trimming took off 1 base at V and 3 bases at J, with 13 bases between the two ends. This CDR3 is built from 16 residues. CDR3 loop: CASSLLRGADTGELFF. In nucleotides, the CDR3 is TGTGCCAGCAGCTTGCTCCGGGGGGCAGACACCGGGGAGCTGTTTTTT.

The rearrangement links TRBV7-9 to TRBJ1-5; no definite D call. V was cut by 5 bases and J by 5 bases, with 22 bases left in between. CDR1 is SEHNR, CDR2 FQNEAQ, per germline (reference sequence). CDR3 size: 17 residues. The CDR3 loop is CASSPSPSTRGDQPQHF. DNA for the CDR3: TGTGCCAGCAGCCCCTCTCCGAGTACCCGGGGAGATCAGCCCCAGCATTTT.

This clone was detected a few times. The chain employs TRBV4-1 and TRBJ2-4; the match to TRBD2 covers 9 bases. The junction had 17 bases not matched to a gene; V was cut back by 3 bases and J by 8 bases. Looked up from germline, CDR1 is MGHRA and CDR2 is YSYEKL. There are 18 residues in the CDR3. The CDR3 reads CASSQREVAGDWGDIQYF. CDR3 bases: TGCGCCAGCAGCCAGAGAGAAGTAGCGGGAGATTGGGGAGACATTCAGTACTTC.

The rearrangement joins TRBV29-1 to TRBJ2-3; no clear D gene. V was cut by 4 bases and J by 6 bases, with 8 bases left in between. CDR1 and CDR2 (germline): SQVTM, ANQGSEA. The CDR3 is made up of 11 amino acids. The CDR3 reads CSVVIGDTQYF. CDR3 in DNA: TGCAGCGTTGTCATCGGGGATACGCAGTATTTT.

The gene calls are TRBV9 and TRBJ1-1, with D perhaps matching TRBD1 (5 bases). The length of the CDR3 is 13 residues. Deletions cut 7 bases from V and 5 bases from J, with 15 bases between. Germline V lookup: CDR1 SGDLS, CDR2 YYNGEE. The chain's CDR3 is CASRSGEGTEAFF. In DNA, the CDR3 is TGTGCCAGCCGGTCGGGGGAAGGGACTGAAGCTTTCTTT.

Note on this clone: In the same sample, other DNA sequences code for this CDR3. The CDR3 spells CASSSDSYNEQFF. The CDR3 DNA sequence: TGTGCCAGCAGCTCCGACAGCTACAATGAGCAGTTCTTC. The chain links TRBV7-9 to TRBJ2-1; possible D gene TRBD1, 5 bases. The V and J ends lost 4 bases and 3 bases respectively, with 7 bases between them. The CDR3 totals 13 residues. CDR1 and CDR2 (germline): SEHNR, FQNEAQ (reference sequence).

This clone was observed once. The chain couples TRBV25-1 to TRBJ2-5; D perhaps matches TRBD1 (6 bases). CDR1 and CDR2 (germline): MGHDK, SYGVNS. The CDR3 spans 13 residues. Trimming took off 7 bases at V and 1 base at J, with 10 bases between the two ends. CDR3 sequence: CASKDRAQETQYF. The CDR3 nucleotides read TGTGCCAGCAAGGACAGAGCCCAAGAGACCCAGTACTTC.

The genes are TRBV6-5 and TRBJ2-2; TRBD1 matches 9 bases. V was pared by 5 bases and J by 5 bases, with 6 bases of the junction left unmatched. The germline gives CDR1 MNHEY, CDR2 SVGAGI. The CDR3 length is 15 residues. CDR3 region: CASSTGTGRTGELFF. CDR3 nucleotides: TGTGCCAGCAGTACCGGGACAGGGAGAACCGGGGAGCTGTTTTTT.

This chain links TRBV25-1 with TRBJ2-3, with 8 bases fitting TRBD1. Germline V gives CDR1 MGHDK, CDR2 SYGVNS. J lost 9 bases, V lost 5 bases, and 10 bases had no gene match. This CDR3 is built from 14 residues. In DNA, the CDR3 is TGTGCCAGCAGTAGGACAGGGTCGGCGAAAACGCAGTATTTT. Translated, it gives CASSRTGSAKTQYF.

This chain connects TRBV6-5 to TRBJ1-1; the D is unclear. The CDR3 is made up of 14 amino acids. Germline V lookup: CDR1 MNHEY, CDR2 SVGAGI. V was clipped by 5 bases and J by 10 bases, with 20 bases between them. For the CDR3, the DNA is TGTGCCAGCAGTGAATTGTGGGCCACCCTAACAGCTTTCTTT. Translated: CASSELWATLTAFF.

The chain recombines TRBV11-1 with TRBJ1-1; D possibly corresponds to TRBD1 (6 bases). The CDR3 runs 15 residues. The V and J ends lost 2 bases and 4 bases respectively, with 14 bases between them. CDR1 and CDR2 (germline): SGHAT, FQDESV (reference sequence). CDR3 sequence reads: CASSLRSARGTEAFF. The CDR3 DNA follows: TGTGCCAGCAGCTTAAGATCCGCCAGGGGCACTGAAGCTTTCTTT.

The rearrangement joins TRBV2 to TRBJ1-6; tentatively, D is TRBD1 (6 bases). The germline CDR1 and CDR2 sequences are SNHLY and FYNNEI. The CDR3 consists of 15 residues. V lost 5 bases to trimming and J lost 14 bases, with 22 bases between them. The CDR3 is CASSLQGTPTRALHF. CDR3 coding DNA: TGTGCCAGCAGTTTACAGGGAACCCCGACGAGGGCCCTCCACTTT.

As DNA, the CDR3 is TGTGCCAGTAGGCCACAGGGAATCCACGAGCAGTACTTC. Its translation: CASRPQGIHEQYF. The V gene is TRBV19, the J gene TRBJ2-7; possibly TRBD1 for D (6 bases). CDR3 length: 13 amino acids. Germline assignment: CDR1 LNHDA and CDR2 SQIVND (reference sequence). The V end was cut by 6 bases, the J end by 5 bases, with 14 bases between. The full variable domain, in which reference TRBV19 and TRBJ2-7 provide the parts outside the CDR3, is DGGITQSPKYLFRKEGQNVTLSCEQNLNHDAMYWYRQDPGQGLRLIYYSQIVNDFQKGDIAEGYSVSREKKESFPLTVTSAQKNPTAFYLCASRPQGIHEQYFGPGTRLTVT.

V gene TRBV4-1 combines with J gene TRBJ2-7, with 8 bases matching TRBD1. Germline V gene data show CDR1 as MGHRA and CDR2 as YSYEKL. This CDR3 spans 15 amino acids. V was clipped by 3 bases and J by 4 bases; unmatched bases: 8. CDR3 bases: TGCGCCAGCAGCCAGACGGCAGGGGGCTCATACGAGCAGTACTTC. Protein sequence: CASSQTAGGSYEQYF.

This rearrangement joins TRBV7-9 to TRBJ2-1; maybe TRBD2 (6 bases). V lost 5 bases and J 2 bases, leaving 13 bases between the germline ends. This CDR3 contains 15 residues. Per germline, CDR1 SEHNR and CDR2 FQNEAQ (reference sequence). CDR3 coding DNA: TGTGCCAGCAGCCCCTGGATAGCGGCCTACAATGAGCAGTTCTTC. Its protein product is CASSPWIAAYNEQFF.

This chain uses TRBV9 with TRBJ2-1; perhaps TRBD2 as D (5 bases). The CDR3 runs 15 residues. Looked up from germline, CDR1 is SGDLS and CDR2 is YYNGEE. V dropped 4 bases and J dropped 9 bases, with 20 bases sitting between them. CDR3 DNA: TGTGCCAGCAGCTCCTCCGGGGAGCGGTGGGGTGAGCAGTTCTTC. As protein: CASSSSGERWGEQFF.

J is TRBJ2-7 and V is TRBV19; 8 bases match TRBD1. This CDR3 is built from 18 residues. The V gene end was trimmed by 5 bases and the J gene end by 3 bases; junction bases not matched to a gene: 18. CDR1 and CDR2 (germline): LNHDA, SQIVND (reference sequence). The CDR3 sequence is CASSPTGETLGSYYEQYF. CDR3 sequence (DNA): TGTGCCAGTAGTCCGACAGGGGAGACCCTCGGCTCCTACTACGAGCAGTACTTC.

The rearrangement uses TRBV27 and TRBJ1-5; a weak D match, TRBD1 (6 bases). V was trimmed by 6 bases and J by 1 base, leaving 10 bases between them. Germline V gene data show CDR1 as MNHEY and CDR2 as SMNVEV (reference sequence). CDR3 length: 14 residues. The CDR3 coding sequence is TGTGCCAGCAGAGAGGGGGTGAGCAATCAGCCCCAGCATTTT. Translated, it gives CASREGVSNQPQHF.

The chain recombines TRBV6-6 with TRBJ2-5, with TRBD2 matching over 7 bases. Losses at the gene ends were 5 bases for V and 7 bases for J; bases not matched to a gene: 7. Germline V gene lookup returns CDR1 MNHNY and CDR2 SVGAGI (reference sequence). The CDR3 sequence is 13 residues long. The CDR3 here is CASSNAGAVTQYF. In DNA form, the CDR3 reads TGTGCCAGCAGTAACGCGGGAGCTGTGACCCAGTACTTC.

The J gene is TRBJ1-6, the V gene TRBV13, with 7 bases matching TRBD1. CDR1 and CDR2 from the germline V gene are PRHDT and FYEKMQ (reference sequence). With 5 bases clipped from V and 8 bases from J, the junction kept 9 bases outside the gene matches. The CDR3 has 15 amino acids. Written as DNA, the CDR3 is TGTGCCAGCAGCCAAAGAGGGGGCTTAGATTCACCCCTCCACTTT. It is translated as CASSQRGGLDSPLHF.

This rearrangement joins TRBV5-1 to TRBJ1-2, with a weak D call TRBD1 (6 bases). The CDR3 extends over 16 amino acids. The germline V and J ends were trimmed by 4 bases and 5 bases, with 21 bases remaining between them. Germline CDR1 SGHRS, CDR2 YFSETQ. The CDR3, as DNA: TGCGCCAGCAGCGCTAACCCTACGGGACACGGTTATGGCTACACCTTC. As protein: CASSANPTGHGYGYTF.

The chain joins TRBV28 to TRBJ2-3; D not resolved. Trimming shortened V by 8 bases and J by 7 bases, and 7 bases separated the two germline ends. This CDR3 is 10 amino acids long. From germline, CDR1 is MDHEN and CDR2 SYDVKM. The CDR3 nucleotides are TGTGCCAGCTCCAGGAATACGCAGTATTTT. Protein sequence: CASSRNTQYF.

The chain couples TRBV21-1 to TRBJ2-2; TRBD1, as called in the table, went unchecked against the DNA. TRBV21-1 is a pseudogene segment. CDR3 length: 15 amino acids. The CDR3 here is CASSPQTKNTGELFF. The CDR3 DNA sequence: TGTGCCAGCAGCCCACAGACGAAGAACACCGGGGAGCTGTTTTTT.

This chain joins TRBV13 and TRBJ1-2; D perhaps matches TRBD1 (6 bases). Germline-derived CDR1 and CDR2 are PRHDT and FYEKMQ (reference sequence). The CDR3 sequence is 15 residues long. The V end lost 6 bases, the J end lost 2 bases, and 16 bases lay between the germline ends. CDR3 nucleotides: TGTGCCAGCAGTTATTATTCACAGGGCAACTATGGCTACACCTTC. It codes for CASSYYSQGNYGYTF.

V usage is TRBV9 and J usage is TRBJ1-5; 7 nucleotides align to TRBD1. CDR3 length equals 13 residues. Germline V gene lookup returns CDR1 SGDLS and CDR2 YYNGEE. J lost 4 bases, V lost 3 bases, and 1 base had no gene match. For the CDR3, the DNA is TGTGCCAGCAGCGCGACAGGGAATCAGCCCCAGCATTTT. This translates into CASSATGNQPQHF.

This clone was seen once. This chain's CDR3 is CASSLSTTGVGKLFF. Here the CDR3 DNA reads TGTGCCAGCAGCTTAAGTACGACAGGGGTAGGAAAACTGTTTTTT. This rearrangement joins TRBV11-2 to TRBJ1-4; the match to TRBD1 covers 8 bases. The CDR3 totals 15 residues. Germline V CDR1 and CDR2: SGHAT, FQNNGV. J lost 10 bases, V lost 2 bases, and 9 bases had no gene match.

The chain employs TRBV25-1 and TRBJ2-1; 10 positions agree with TRBD2. Germline V lookup: CDR1 MGHDK, CDR2 SYGVNS. The CDR3 consists of 14 residues. Trimming cost V 6 bases and J 7 bases; bases outside gene matches: 6. The CDR3 bases are TGTGCCAGCAGGGCTAGCGGGAGAGAGAATGAGCAGTTCTTC. It is translated as CASRASGRENEQFF.

A single count supports this clone. The chain carries TRBV13 and TRBJ2-1, with 12 bases that match TRBD2. CDR1 and CDR2 from the germline V gene are PRHDT and FYEKMQ (reference sequence). CDR3 length: 14 residues. V dropped 8 bases and J dropped 10; count of bases not matched to a gene: 9. The CDR3 protein is CASLAGGPTREQFF. As DNA, the CDR3 is TGTGCCAGCCTAGCGGGAGGGCCTACACGGGAGCAGTTCTTC. Using reference TRBV13 and TRBJ2-1 for the parts outside the CDR3, the full variable domain is AAGVIQSPRHLIKEKRETATLKCYPIPRHDTVYWYQQGPGQDPQFLISFYEKMQSDKGSIPDRFSAQQFSDYHSELNMSSLELGDSALYFCASLAGGPTREQFFGPGTRLTVL.